The rows below give T cell receptor beta chains drawn from one sample of a study of blood T cells in healthy people across ages. MiXCR was run by TCRdb on the 5' RACE reads, yielding one entry per CDR3 protein. The table shows 850,000 to 950,000 distinct CDR3 sequences, with under 30% occurring only once. Sample: blood. All receptors derive from a woman over 75 in good health. The CDR3 runs from the conserved cysteine through the conserved F or W. D genes are given only for firm matches. Clone size, where shown, is once, few, many, or a class for clones that have expanded.

D gene | J gene | clone size | V gene | CDR3 protein | CDR3 DNA
. | TRBJ2-7 | many | TRBV25-1 | CASRGNSGHEQYF | TGTGCCAGCAGGGGCAATTCAGGCCACGAGCAGTACTTC
TRBD1 | TRBJ1-2 | few | TRBV11-2 | CASSFDRGDGYTF | TGTGCCAGCAGCTTTGACAGGGGAGATGGCTACACCTTC
. | TRBJ2-1 | . | TRBV12-3/TRBV12-4 | CASSPYGQQFF | TGTGCCAGCAGCCCGTACGGGCAGCAGTTCTTC
. | TRBJ2-7 | . | TRBV15 | CATSRDRCEQYF | TGTGCCACCAGCAGAGACAGATGCGAGCAGTACTTC
. | TRBJ1-3 | . | TRBV7-2 | CASSLGSGTGNTIYF | TGTGCCAGCAGCTTAGGTTCAGGGACTGGAAACACCATATATTTT
TRBD2 | TRBJ2-3 | many | TRBV5-1 | CASSLIGTSGGNPTDTQYF | TGCGCCAGCAGCTTGATCGGGACTAGCGGGGGAAACCCTACAGATACGCAGTATTTT
TRBD2 | TRBJ2-3 | many | TRBV2 | CASSPSGGPTTDTQYF | TGTGCCAGCAGCCCTAGCGGGGGCCCAACCACAGATACGCAGTATTTT
TRBD2 | TRBJ2-7 | . | TRBV12-3/TRBV12-4 | CASQFAPGLVAYNEQYF | TGTGCCAGCCAGTTTGCCCCGGGACTAGTGGCGTACAATGAGCAGTACTTC
TRBD1 | TRBJ2-7 | . | TRBV7-8 | CVSSRPGQGGEQYF | TGTGTCAGCAGCCGACCGGGACAGGGTGGCGAGCAGTACTTC
TRBD1 | TRBJ2-2 | few | TRBV20-1 | CSARGTGPNTGELFF | TGCAGTGCTAGGGGGACAGGGCCGAACACCGGGGAGCTGTTTTTT
. | TRBJ2-7 | many | TRBV6-2/TRBV6-3 | CASSDTGLPASYEQYF | TGTGCCAGCAGTGATACAGGGCTCCCCGCCTCCTACGAGCAGTACTTC
TRBD2 | TRBJ2-1 | many | TRBV6-5 | CASRTGGGGDNEQFF | TGTGCCAGCAGGACGGGTGGTGGGGGGGACAATGAGCAGTTCTTC
TRBD2 | TRBJ2-5 | . | TRBV14 | CASSPIGGGRKETQYF | TGTGCCAGCAGCCCGATTGGCGGGGGGCGAAAGGAGACCCAGTACTTC
TRBD1 | TRBJ2-5 | . | TRBV18 | CASSPLGQGTFQETQYF | TGTGCCAGCTCACCGTTGGGACAGGGAACCTTCCAAGAGACCCAGTACTTC
TRBD2 | TRBJ2-5 | . | TRBV20-1 | CGARELAGQYQETQYF | TGCGGTGCTAGAGAGCTAGCGGGGCAGTACCAAGAGACCCAGTACTTC
. | TRBJ1-2 | many | TRBV20-1 | CSAAGTFYGYTF | TGCAGTGCCGCCGGGACCTTCTATGGCTACACCTTC
. | TRBJ1-1 | . | TRBV3-1 | CASSLLGGRVSEAFF | TGTGCCAGCAGCCTCCTGGGGGGAAGGGTTTCTGAAGCTTTCTTT
TRBD2 | TRBJ2-5 | . | TRBV14 | CASSQGDRSGGETQYF | TGTGCCAGCAGCCAAGGAGACAGGTCGGGAGGGGAGACCCAGTACTTC
. | TRBJ2-7 | few | TRBV7-2 | CASSPEGVSYNEQYF | TGTGCCAGCAGCCCGGAAGGAGTTTCCTACAATGAGCAGTACTTC
. | TRBJ2-6 | . | TRBV7-2 | CASSPTGGANVLTF | TGTGCCAGCAGCCCGACTGGTGGGGCCAACGTCCTGACTTTC
TRBD1 | TRBJ1-4 | few | TRBV30 | CAWSAGTGNEKLFF | TGTGCCTGGAGTGCCGGGACAGGGAATGAAAAACTGTTTTTT
TRBD1 | TRBJ1-1 | . | TRBV7-8 | CASSLRSAGQGATRKTEAFF | TGTGCCAGCAGCTTACGCTCGGCGGGACAGGGGGCGACGCGGAAGACTGAAGCTTTCTTT
. | TRBJ2-2 | . | TRBV7-2 | CASSRAGRTGELFF | TGTGCCAGCAGCAGGGCCGGAAGAACCGGGGAGCTGTTTTTT
. | TRBJ1-1 | few | TRBV20-1 | CSAPQTGHIRNTEAFF | TGCAGTGCTCCCCAGACAGGACACATCAGGAACACTGAAGCTTTCTTT
TRBD1 | TRBJ2-1 | many | TRBV4-3 | CASSQRRDSYNEQFF | TGCGCCAGCAGCCAGAGAAGGGACAGTTACAATGAGCAGTTCTTC
. | TRBJ2-7 | many | TRBV10-3 | CAISPSSLYEQYF | TGTGCCATCAGTCCTTCTTCCCTCTACGAGCAGTACTTC
. | TRBJ2-7 | many | TRBV7-2 | CASSKGTEIRVYEQYF | TGTGCCAGCAGCAAAGGAACAGAAATAAGGGTCTACGAGCAGTACTTC
TRBD1 | TRBJ2-5 | many | TRBV7-9 | CASSTSTGAGETQYF | TGTGCCAGCAGCACTTCGACAGGGGCAGGGGAGACCCAGTACTTC
TRBD1 | TRBJ2-1 | . | TRBV18 | CASSRKRGLVDNEQFF | TGTGCCAGCTCCCGGAAGAGGGGGCTGGTAGACAATGAGCAGTTCTTC
TRBD1 | TRBJ1-5 | many | TRBV27 | CASSRDRGGNQPQHF | TGTGCCAGCAGTCGGGACAGGGGTGGCAATCAGCCCCAGCATTTT
TRBD1 | TRBJ1-4 | few | TRBV3-1 | CASSQMTGHEKLFF | TGTGCCAGCAGCCAAATGACAGGGCACGAAAAACTGTTTTTT